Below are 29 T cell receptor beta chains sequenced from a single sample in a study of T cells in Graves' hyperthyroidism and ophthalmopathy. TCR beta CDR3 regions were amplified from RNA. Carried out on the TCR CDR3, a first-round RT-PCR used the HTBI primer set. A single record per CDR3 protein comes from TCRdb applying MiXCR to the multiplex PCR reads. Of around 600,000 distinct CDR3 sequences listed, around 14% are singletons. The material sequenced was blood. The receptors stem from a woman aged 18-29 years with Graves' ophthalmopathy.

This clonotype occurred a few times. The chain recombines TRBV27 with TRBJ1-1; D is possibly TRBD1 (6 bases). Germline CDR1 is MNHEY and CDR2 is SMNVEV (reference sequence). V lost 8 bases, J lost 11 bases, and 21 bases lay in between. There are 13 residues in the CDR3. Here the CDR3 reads CASALGGRTRAFF. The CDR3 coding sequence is TGTGCCAGCGCCCTTGGGGGGCGAACTAGGGCTTTCTTT.

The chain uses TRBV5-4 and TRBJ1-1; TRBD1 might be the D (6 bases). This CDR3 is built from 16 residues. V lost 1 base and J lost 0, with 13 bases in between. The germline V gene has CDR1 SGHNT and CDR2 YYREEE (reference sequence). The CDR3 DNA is TGTGCCAGCAGCTTGATCCTTGGGGGCGTGAACACTGAAGCTTTCTTT. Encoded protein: CASSLILGGVNTEAFF.

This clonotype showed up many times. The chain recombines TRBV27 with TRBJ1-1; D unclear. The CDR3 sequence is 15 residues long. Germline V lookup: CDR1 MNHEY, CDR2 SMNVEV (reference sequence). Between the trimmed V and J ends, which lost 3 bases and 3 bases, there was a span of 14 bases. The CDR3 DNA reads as TGTGCCAGCAGTTTTGACCGAGTGGTAGACACTGAAGCTTTCTTT. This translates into CASSFDRVVDTEAFF.

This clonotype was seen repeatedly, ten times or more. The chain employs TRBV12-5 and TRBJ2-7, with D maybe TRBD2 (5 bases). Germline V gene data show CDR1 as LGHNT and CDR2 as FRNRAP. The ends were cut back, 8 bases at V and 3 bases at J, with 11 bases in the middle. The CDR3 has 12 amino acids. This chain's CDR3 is CASREGHYEQYF. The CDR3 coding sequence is TGTGCTAGTCGAGAGGGTCACTACGAGCAGTACTTC.

CDR3 sequence reads: CASSQVGLASTDTQYF. The CDR3 coding sequence is TGCGCCAGCAGCCAAGTGGGGCTAGCGAGCACAGATACGCAGTATTTT. The chain links TRBV4-1 to TRBJ2-3; D might be TRBD2 (6 bases). With 1 base removed from V and 0 bases from J, the gap between germline ends came to 11 bases. CDR3 size: 16 residues. Per germline, CDR1 MGHRA and CDR2 YSYEKL.

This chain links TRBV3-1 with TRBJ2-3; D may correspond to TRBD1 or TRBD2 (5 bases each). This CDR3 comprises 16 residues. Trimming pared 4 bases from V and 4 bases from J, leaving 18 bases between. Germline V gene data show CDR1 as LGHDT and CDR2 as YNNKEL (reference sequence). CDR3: CASSRDPYRYPDTQYF. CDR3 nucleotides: TGTGCCAGCAGCCGGGACCCTTACCGGTACCCAGATACGCAGTATTTT.

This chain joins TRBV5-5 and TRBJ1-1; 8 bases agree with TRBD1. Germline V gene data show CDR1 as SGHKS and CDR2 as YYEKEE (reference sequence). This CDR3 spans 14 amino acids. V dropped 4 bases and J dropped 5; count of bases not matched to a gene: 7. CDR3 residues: CASSPDRVLTEAFF. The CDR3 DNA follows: TGTGCCAGCAGCCCGGACAGGGTTTTGACTGAAGCTTTCTTT.

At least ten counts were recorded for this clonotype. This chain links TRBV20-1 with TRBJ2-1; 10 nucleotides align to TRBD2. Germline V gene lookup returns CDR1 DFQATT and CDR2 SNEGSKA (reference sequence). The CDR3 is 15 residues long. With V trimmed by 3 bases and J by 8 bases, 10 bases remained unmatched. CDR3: CSASVRLAGAYEQFF. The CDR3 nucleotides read TGCAGTGCTAGTGTGCGCCTAGCGGGAGCCTATGAGCAGTTCTTC.

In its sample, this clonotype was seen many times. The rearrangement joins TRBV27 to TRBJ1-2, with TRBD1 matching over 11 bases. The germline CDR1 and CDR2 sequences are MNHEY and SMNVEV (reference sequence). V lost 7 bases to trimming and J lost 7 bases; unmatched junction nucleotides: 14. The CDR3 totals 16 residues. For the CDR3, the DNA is TGTGCCAGCAAGGAGGAGACCGGGACAGGGGGACTTGGCTACACCTTC. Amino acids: CASKEETGTGGLGYTF.

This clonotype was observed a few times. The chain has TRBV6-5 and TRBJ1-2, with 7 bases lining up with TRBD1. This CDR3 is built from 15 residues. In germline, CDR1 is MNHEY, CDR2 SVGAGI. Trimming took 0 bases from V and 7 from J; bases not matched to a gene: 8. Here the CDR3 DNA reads TGTGCCAGCAGTTACTCGAATCACCAGGGGGGTGGCTACACCTTC. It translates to CASSYSNHQGGGYTF.

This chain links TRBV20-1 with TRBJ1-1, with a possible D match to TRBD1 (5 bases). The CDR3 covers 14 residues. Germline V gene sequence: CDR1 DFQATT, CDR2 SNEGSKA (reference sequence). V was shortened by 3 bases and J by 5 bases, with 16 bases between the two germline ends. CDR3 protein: CSASRGGGGTEAFF. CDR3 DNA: TGCAGTGCTAGCCGGGGGGGGGGGGGTACTGAAGCTTTCTTT.

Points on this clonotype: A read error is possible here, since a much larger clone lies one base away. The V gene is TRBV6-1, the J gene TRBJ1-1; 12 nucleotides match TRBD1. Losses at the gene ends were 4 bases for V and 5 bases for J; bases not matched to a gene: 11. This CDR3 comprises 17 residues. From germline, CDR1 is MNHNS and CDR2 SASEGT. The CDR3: CASSGKGGQGAPTEAFF. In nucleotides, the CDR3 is TGTGCCAGCAGTGGAAAAGGGGGACAGGGGGCGCCAACTGAAGCTTTCTTT.

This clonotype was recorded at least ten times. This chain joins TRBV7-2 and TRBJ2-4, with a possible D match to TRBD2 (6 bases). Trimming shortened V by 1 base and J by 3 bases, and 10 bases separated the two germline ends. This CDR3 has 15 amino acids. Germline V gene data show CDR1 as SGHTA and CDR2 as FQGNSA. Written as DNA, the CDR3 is TGTGCCAGCAGCTTAGTGACCGGGAGCAAAAACATTCAGTACTTC. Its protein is CASSLVTGSKNIQYF.

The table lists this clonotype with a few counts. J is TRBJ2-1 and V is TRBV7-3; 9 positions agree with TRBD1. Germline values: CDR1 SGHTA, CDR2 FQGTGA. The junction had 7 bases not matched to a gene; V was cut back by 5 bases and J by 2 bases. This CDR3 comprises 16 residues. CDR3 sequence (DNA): TGTGCCAGCAGCAATCCGGGACAGGGAACCTACAATGAGCAGTTCTTC. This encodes CASSNPGQGTYNEQFF.

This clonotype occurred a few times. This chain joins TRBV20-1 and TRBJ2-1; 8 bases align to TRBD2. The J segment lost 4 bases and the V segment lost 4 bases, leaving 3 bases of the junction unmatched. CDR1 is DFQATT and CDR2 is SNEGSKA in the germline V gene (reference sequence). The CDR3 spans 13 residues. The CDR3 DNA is TGCAGTGCTAATAGCGGGACTTACAATGAGCAGTTCTTC. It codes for CSANSGTYNEQFF.

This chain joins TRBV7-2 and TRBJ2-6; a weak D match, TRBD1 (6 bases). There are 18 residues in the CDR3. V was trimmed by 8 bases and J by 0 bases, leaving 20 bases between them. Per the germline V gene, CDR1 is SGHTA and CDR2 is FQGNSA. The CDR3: CASSPPWDKTSGANVLTF. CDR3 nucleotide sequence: TGTGCCAGCTCGCCCCCCTGGGACAAGACCTCTGGGGCCAACGTCCTGACTTTC.

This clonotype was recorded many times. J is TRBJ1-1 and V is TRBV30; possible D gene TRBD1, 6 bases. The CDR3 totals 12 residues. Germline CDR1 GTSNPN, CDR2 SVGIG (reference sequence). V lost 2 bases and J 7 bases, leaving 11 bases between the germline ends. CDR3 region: CAWSLGGLEAFF. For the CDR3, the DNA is TGTGCCTGGAGTCTGGGGGGGCTTGAAGCTTTCTTT.

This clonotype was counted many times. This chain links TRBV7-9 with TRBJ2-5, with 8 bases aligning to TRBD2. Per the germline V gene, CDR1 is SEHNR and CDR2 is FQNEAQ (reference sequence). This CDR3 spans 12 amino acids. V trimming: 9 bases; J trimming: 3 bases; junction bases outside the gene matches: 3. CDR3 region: CASTGGEETQYF. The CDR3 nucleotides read TGTGCCAGTACGGGGGGGGAAGAGACCCAGTACTTC.

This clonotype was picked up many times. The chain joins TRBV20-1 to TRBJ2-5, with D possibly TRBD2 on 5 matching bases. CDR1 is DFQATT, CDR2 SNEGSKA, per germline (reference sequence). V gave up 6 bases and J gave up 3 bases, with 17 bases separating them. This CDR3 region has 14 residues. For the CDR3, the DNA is TGCAGTGCACTCCCTGGCGGGCTTAAAGAGACCCAGTACTTC. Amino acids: CSALPGGLKETQYF.

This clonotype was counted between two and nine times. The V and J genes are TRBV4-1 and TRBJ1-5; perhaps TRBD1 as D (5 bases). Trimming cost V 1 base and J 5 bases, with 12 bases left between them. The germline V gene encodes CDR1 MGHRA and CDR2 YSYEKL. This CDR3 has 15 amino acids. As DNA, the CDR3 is TGCGCCAGCAGCCAAGTCGGTTGGGGCGATCAGCCCCAGCATTTT. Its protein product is CASSQVGWGDQPQHF.

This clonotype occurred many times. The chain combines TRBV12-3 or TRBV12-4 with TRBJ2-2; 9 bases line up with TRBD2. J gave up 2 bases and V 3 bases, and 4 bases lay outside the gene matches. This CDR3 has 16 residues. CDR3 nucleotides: TGTGCCAGCAGTTTTGATAGCGGGGGTAACACCGGGGAGCTGTTTTTT. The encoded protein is CASSFDSGGNTGELFF.

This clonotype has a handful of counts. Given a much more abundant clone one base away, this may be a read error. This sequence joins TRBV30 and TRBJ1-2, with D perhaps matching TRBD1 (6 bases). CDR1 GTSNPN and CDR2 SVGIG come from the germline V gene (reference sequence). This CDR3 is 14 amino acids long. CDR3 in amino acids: CVWSRDTGAYGYTF. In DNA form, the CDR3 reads TGTGTCTGGAGCCGGGACACCGGGGCGTATGGCTACACCTTC.

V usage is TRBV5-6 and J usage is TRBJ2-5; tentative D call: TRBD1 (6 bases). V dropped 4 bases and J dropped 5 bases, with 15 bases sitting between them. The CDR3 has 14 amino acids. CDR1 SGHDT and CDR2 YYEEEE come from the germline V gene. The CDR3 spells CASSPPGARETQYF. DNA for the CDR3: TGTGCCAGCAGCCCTCCAGGGGCCCGGGAGACCCAGTACTTC.

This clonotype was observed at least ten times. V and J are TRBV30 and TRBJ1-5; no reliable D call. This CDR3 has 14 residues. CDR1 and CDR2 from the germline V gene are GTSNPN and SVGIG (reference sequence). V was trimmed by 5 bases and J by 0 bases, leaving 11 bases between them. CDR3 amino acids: CAWGDISSNQPQHF. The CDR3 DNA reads TGTGCCTGGGGAGACATTTCTAGCAATCAGCCCCAGCATTTT.

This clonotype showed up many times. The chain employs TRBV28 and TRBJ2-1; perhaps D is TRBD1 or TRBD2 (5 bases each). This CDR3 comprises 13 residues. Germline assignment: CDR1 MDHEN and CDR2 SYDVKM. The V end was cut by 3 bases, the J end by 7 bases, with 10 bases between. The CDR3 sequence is CASSLGEWNEQFF. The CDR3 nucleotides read TGTGCCAGCAGTTTGGGGGAGTGGAATGAGCAGTTCTTC.

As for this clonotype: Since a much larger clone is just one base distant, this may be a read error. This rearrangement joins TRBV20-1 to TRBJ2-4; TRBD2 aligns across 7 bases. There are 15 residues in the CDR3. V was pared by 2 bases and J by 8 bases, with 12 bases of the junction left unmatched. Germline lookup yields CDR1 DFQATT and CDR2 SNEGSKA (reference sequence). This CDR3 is CSARPSSGELDIQYF. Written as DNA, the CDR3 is TGCAGTGCTAGACCATCTAGCGGAGAGTTAGACATTCAGTACTTC.

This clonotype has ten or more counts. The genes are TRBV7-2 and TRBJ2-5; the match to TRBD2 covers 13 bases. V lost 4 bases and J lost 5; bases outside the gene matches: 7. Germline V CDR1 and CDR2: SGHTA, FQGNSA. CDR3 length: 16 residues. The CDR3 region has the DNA TGTGCCAGCAGCTCCGGTGGACTAGCGGGAGTGGAGACCCAGTACTTC. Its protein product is CASSSGGLAGVETQYF.

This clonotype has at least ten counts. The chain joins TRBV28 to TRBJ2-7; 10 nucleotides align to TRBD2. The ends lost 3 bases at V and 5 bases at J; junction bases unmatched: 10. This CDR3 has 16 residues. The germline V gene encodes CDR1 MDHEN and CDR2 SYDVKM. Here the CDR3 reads CASSFGSSGSYDEQYF. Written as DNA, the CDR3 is TGTGCCAGCAGTTTTGGGTCTAGCGGGAGCTATGACGAGCAGTACTTC.

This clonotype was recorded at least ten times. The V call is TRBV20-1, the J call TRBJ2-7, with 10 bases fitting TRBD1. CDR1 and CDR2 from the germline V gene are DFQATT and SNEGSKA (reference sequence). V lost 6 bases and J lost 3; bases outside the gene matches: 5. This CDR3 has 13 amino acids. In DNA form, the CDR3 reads TGCAGTGCATCGGACAGGGGGAGCTACGAGCAGTACTTC. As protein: CSASDRGSYEQYF.